The rows below give T cell receptor beta chains drawn from one sample of a study of T cells in tuberculosis. TCRdb keeps only in-frame clones here, not all; method: immunoSEQ multiplex PCR. Here the sample spans roughly 35,000 clones, about 90% being singletons. The source was PBMCs, collected at tuberculosis diagnosis. Receptors originate from an adult with tuberculosis. Some clones in this sample may be carry-over from other donors' samples. Both conserved end residues are part of each CDR3. Each record gives: clone size, D gene, V gene, J gene, CDR3 DNA, CDR3 protein. The D gene is left open where the match is weak. Where a row states a size, it is once, few, many or the class of an expanded clone; other rows omit it.

clone_size: .; d_call: .; v_call: TRBV2; j_call: TRBJ1-2; cdr3_nt: TGTGCCAGCGAAAGGGGAACTAACTATGGCTACACCTTC; cdr3_aa: CASERGTNYGYTF
clone_size: .; d_call: TRBD1; v_call: TRBV29-1; j_call: TRBJ1-2; cdr3_nt: TGCAGCGTATCCCGACAGGGCCGGGGTGGTGATGGCTACACCTTC; cdr3_aa: CSVSRQGRGGDGYTF
clone_size: .; d_call: TRBD1; v_call: TRBV19; j_call: TRBJ2-1; cdr3_nt: TGTGCCAGTAGTATAGGACAGGGGGCATGGGAGCAGTTCTTC; cdr3_aa: CASSIGQGAWEQFF
clone_size: .; d_call: .; v_call: TRBV9; j_call: TRBJ2-1; cdr3_nt: TGTGCCAGCAGCGTAGTTCCGGACAATGAGCAGTTCTTC; cdr3_aa: CASSVVPDNEQFF
clone_size: .; d_call: .; v_call: TRBV5-1; j_call: TRBJ1-2; cdr3_nt: TGCGCCAGCAGCTTGGCAGACTGGTGGTATGGCTACACCTTC; cdr3_aa: CASSLADWWYGYTF
clone_size: .; d_call: TRBD1; v_call: TRBV11-2; j_call: TRBJ1-2; cdr3_nt: TGTGCCAGCAGCTTGGGCAGGGGGCTGGATGGCTACACCTTC; cdr3_aa: CASSLGRGLDGYTF
clone_size: .; d_call: .; v_call: TRBV10-3; j_call: TRBJ1-6; cdr3_nt: TGTGCCACCCGGGACATCTTAGGAGATTCACCCCTCCACTTT; cdr3_aa: CATRDILGDSPLHF
clone_size: .; d_call: .; v_call: TRBV9; j_call: TRBJ2-1; cdr3_nt: TGTGCCAGCAGCGTAGATTACAGGACAGATCGGTTCTTC; cdr3_aa: CASSVDYRTDRFF
clone_size: .; d_call: .; v_call: TRBV6-1; j_call: TRBJ1-5; cdr3_nt: TGTGCCAGCAGCCTCATACAGGGTAGCAATCAGCCCCAGCATTTT; cdr3_aa: CASSLIQGSNQPQHF
clone_size: .; d_call: .; v_call: TRBV5-1; j_call: TRBJ1-3; cdr3_nt: TGCGCCAGCAGCTTGGCCCACTCTGGAAACACCATATATTTT; cdr3_aa: CASSLAHSGNTIYF
clone_size: .; d_call: .; v_call: TRBV6-1; j_call: TRBJ1-5; cdr3_nt: TGTGCCAGCAGCGAGGGTCAGCCCCAGCATTTT; cdr3_aa: CASSEGQPQHF
clone_size: .; d_call: TRBD1; v_call: TRBV6-5; j_call: TRBJ1-2; cdr3_nt: TGTGCCAGCGGGGACAGCTATGGCTACACCTTC; cdr3_aa: CASGDSYGYTF
clone_size: .; d_call: TRBD1; v_call: TRBV2; j_call: TRBJ1-6; cdr3_nt: TGTGCCAGCGGTGACAGGGGTAGATCACCCCTCCACTTT; cdr3_aa: CASGDRGRSPLHF
clone_size: .; d_call: TRBD1; v_call: TRBV19; j_call: TRBJ2-7; cdr3_nt: TGTGCCAGTAGTATTGAGACAGGGGGCGCGTACGAGCAGTACTTC; cdr3_aa: CASSIETGGAYEQYF
clone_size: .; d_call: TRBD1; v_call: TRBV5-1; j_call: TRBJ2-2; cdr3_nt: TGCGCCAGCAGCCAAACCGGGACAGCCACCGGGGAGCTGTTTTTT; cdr3_aa: CASSQTGTATGELFF
clone_size: .; d_call: .; v_call: TRBV9; j_call: TRBJ1-1; cdr3_nt: TGTGCCAGCAGCGTACAGGGGAACACTGAAGCTTTCTTT; cdr3_aa: CASSVQGNTEAFF
clone_size: .; d_call: .; v_call: TRBV19; j_call: TRBJ1-2; cdr3_nt: TGTGCCAGTAGTAGGCAGGGGATTTCGGGCTACACCTTC; cdr3_aa: CASSRQGISGYTF
clone_size: .; d_call: TRBD1; v_call: TRBV19; j_call: TRBJ2-5; cdr3_nt: TGTGCCAGTAGTAGCCGGGACAGAATAGGGGAGACCCAGTACTTC; cdr3_aa: CASSSRDRIGETQYF
clone_size: .; d_call: TRBD1; v_call: TRBV10-2; j_call: TRBJ2-7; cdr3_nt: TGCGCCAGCAGCTTGGACAGGGGGTACTACGAGCAGTACTTC; cdr3_aa: CASSLDRGYYEQYF
clone_size: once; d_call: .; v_call: TRBV5-5; j_call: TRBJ2-7; cdr3_nt: TGTGCCAGCAGCTTGGAGTCCGGCTACGAGCAGTACTTC; cdr3_aa: CASSLESGYEQYF
clone_size: .; d_call: TRBD1; v_call: TRBV19; j_call: TRBJ1-6; cdr3_nt: TGTGCCAGTAGTATTGAGGGGACAGATAATTCACCCCTCCACTTT; cdr3_aa: CASSIEGTDNSPLHF
clone_size: .; d_call: .; v_call: TRBV25-1; j_call: TRBJ1-3; cdr3_nt: TGTGCCAGCAGTGATCCGAGGGGGTCTGGAAACACCATATATTTT; cdr3_aa: CASSDPRGSGNTIYF
clone_size: .; d_call: .; v_call: TRBV18; j_call: TRBJ2-2; cdr3_nt: TGTGCCAGCTCACCACCGGGGCTAATAGAGTGGGCCGGGGAGCTGTTTTTT; cdr3_aa: CASSPPGLIEWAGELFF
clone_size: few; d_call: TRBD1; v_call: TRBV15; j_call: TRBJ1-2; cdr3_nt: TGTGCCACCAGCAGAGATTTAGTTGCAGGGGGTGGTAGCGGCTACACCTTC; cdr3_aa: CATSRDLVAGGGSGYTF
clone_size: .; d_call: TRBD2; v_call: TRBV19; j_call: TRBJ2-7; cdr3_nt: TGTGCCAGTAGTATAGCACTAGCGGGTCTCTACGAGCAGTACTTC; cdr3_aa: CASSIALAGLYEQYF
clone_size: .; d_call: TRBD1; v_call: TRBV18; j_call: TRBJ2-6; cdr3_nt: TGTGCCAGCTCACCATCGAGGACAGGGTCATACTCCAATTCTGGGGCCAACGTCCTGACTTTC; cdr3_aa: CASSPSRTGSYSNSGANVLTF
clone_size: .; d_call: TRBD2; v_call: TRBV9; j_call: TRBJ2-1; cdr3_nt: TGTGCCAGCAGCGAGCTAGCGGGGGGGCCGTGGAATGAGCAGTTCTTC; cdr3_aa: CASSELAGGPWNEQFF